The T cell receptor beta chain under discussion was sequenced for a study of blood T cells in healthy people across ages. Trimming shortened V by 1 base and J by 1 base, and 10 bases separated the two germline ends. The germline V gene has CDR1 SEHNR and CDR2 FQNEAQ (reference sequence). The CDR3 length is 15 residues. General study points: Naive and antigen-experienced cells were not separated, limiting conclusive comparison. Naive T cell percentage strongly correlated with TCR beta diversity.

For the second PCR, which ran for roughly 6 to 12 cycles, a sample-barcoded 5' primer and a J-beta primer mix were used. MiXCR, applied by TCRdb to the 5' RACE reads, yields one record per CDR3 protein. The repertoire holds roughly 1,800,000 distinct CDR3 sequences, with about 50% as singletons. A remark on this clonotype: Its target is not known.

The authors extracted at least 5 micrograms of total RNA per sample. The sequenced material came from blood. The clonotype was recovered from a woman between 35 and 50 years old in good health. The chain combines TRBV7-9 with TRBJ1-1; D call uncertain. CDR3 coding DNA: TGTGCCAGCAGCTTAGTAGTTTGGGGGAACACTGAAGCTTTCTTT. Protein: CASSLVVWGNTEAFF. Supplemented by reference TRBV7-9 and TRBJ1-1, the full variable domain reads DTGVSQNPRHKITKRGQNVTFRCDPISEHNRLYWYRQTLGQGPEFLTYFQNEAQLEKSRLLSDRFSAERPKGSFSTLEIQRTEQGDSAMYLCASSLVVWGNTEAFFGQGTRLTVV.